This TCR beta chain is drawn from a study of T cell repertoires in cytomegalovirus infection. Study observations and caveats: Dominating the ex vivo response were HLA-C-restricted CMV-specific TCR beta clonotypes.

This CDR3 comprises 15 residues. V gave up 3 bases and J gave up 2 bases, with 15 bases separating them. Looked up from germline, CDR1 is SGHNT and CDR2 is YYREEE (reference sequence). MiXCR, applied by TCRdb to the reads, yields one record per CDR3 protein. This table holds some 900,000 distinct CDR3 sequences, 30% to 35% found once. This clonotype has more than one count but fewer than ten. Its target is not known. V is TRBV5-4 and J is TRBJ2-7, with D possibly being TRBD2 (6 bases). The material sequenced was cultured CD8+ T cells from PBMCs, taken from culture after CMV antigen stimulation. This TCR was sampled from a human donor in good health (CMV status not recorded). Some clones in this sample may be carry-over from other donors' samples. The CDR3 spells CASSWPSATPYEQYF. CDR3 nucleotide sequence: TGTGCCAGCAGCTGGCCTAGCGCAACCCCCTACGAGCAGTACTTC.